The source of this TCR beta chain is a study of blood T cell repertoires in COVID-19. Looking at the study overall: Samples representing acute and convalescent COVID-19 were sourced from the United States, Italy and Spain. Sources were T cells, B-cell-depleted T cells, or PBMCs; the material itself was cDNA or gDNA.

The ends lost 0 bases at V and 2 bases at J; junction bases unmatched: 0. Germline-derived CDR1 and CDR2 are SGHRS and YFSETQ. This CDR3 is built from 14 residues. How the authors handled the data: By means of reference gene primer amplification, nucleated cell counts were estimated. The data were produced by immunoSEQ multiplex PCR, yet TCRdb's version contains in-frame clones alone and is incomplete. Clonal size and the V and J genes are those of that table, whereas D and trimming came from the DNA. Among some 59,000 clones listed, 85% to 95% were seen once. This clone was counted only a few times. This TCR was recovered from a man aged 50-59 years with acute or convalescent COVID-19. The chain carries TRBV5-1 and TRBJ2-7, with 9 bases identical to TRBD1. Material for sequencing was peripheral blood. CDR3 coding DNA: TGCGCCAGCAGCTTGGGGACAGGGGCCTACGAGCAGTACTTC. Its protein product is CASSLGTGAYEQYF.